These 14 T cell receptor beta chains were all obtained from the same sample, sequenced in a study of blood T cell repertoires in COVID-19. Libraries were prepared by immunoSEQ multiplex PCR; TCRdb keeps only in-frame clonotypes and omits some of them. Seen here are over 150,000 clones, around 86% observed once, and the top ten hold 2.5% to 3%. Sequencing was done on a sample of peripheral blood. The receptors stem from a woman older than 75 with COVID-19, enrolled during active disease.

The chain links TRBV15 to TRBJ1-5; no clear D gene. Trimming removed 0 bases at V and 0 bases at J, with 6 bases between. CDR1 LNHNV and CDR2 YYDKDF come from the germline V gene (reference sequence). There are 15 residues in the CDR3. In DNA, the CDR3 is TGTGCCACCAGCAGAGATTCCAGTAGCAATCAGCCCCAGCATTTT. This encodes CATSRDSSSNQPQHF.

This chain connects TRBV6-5 to TRBJ2-3, with TRBD2 as a possible D gene (6 bases). This CDR3 has 13 residues. The germline V and J ends were trimmed by 5 bases and 5 bases, with 11 bases remaining between them. Looked up from germline, CDR1 is MNHEY and CDR2 is SVGAGI. The CDR3 spells CASSKPGGDTQYF. CDR3 sequence (DNA): TGTGCCAGCAGTAAGCCCGGGGGAGATACGCAGTATTTT.

This clone was detected once. The gene calls are TRBV2 and TRBJ1-4; D might be TRBD1 (5 bases). Per the germline V gene, CDR1 is SNHLY and CDR2 is FYNNEI. Trimming shortened V by 2 bases and J by 8 bases, and 12 bases separated the two germline ends. CDR3 length equals 14 residues. CDR3 loop: CASSERGRVEKLFF. In nucleotides, the CDR3 is TGTGCCAGCAGTGAAAGGGGCAGGGTGGAAAAACTGTTTTTT.

This sequence joins TRBV7-2 and TRBJ1-6; no clear D gene. Germline-derived CDR1 and CDR2 are SGHTA and FQGNSA. The length of the CDR3 is 15 residues. Trimming took 5 bases from V and 7 from J, leaving 15 bases between them. CDR3 sequence: CASSPGGFYNSPLHF. The CDR3 DNA follows: TGTGCCAGCAGCCCAGGCGGGTTCTACAATTCACCCCTCCACTTT.

On this clone: An end of the junction does not agree with germline; a read error may underlie this. Other DNA variants within this sample encode the same CDR3. The chain couples TRBV6-5 to TRBJ1-2; D unclear. This CDR3 region has 14 residues. CDR1 is MNHEY, CDR2 SVGAGI, per germline. The CDR3 here is CASSNGELFYGYTF. The DNA for the CDR3 is TGTGCTAGCAGTAACGGTGAACTTTTCTATGGCTACACCTTC.

The chain carries TRBV28 and TRBJ2-1; TRBD2 might be the D (6 bases). This CDR3 region has 16 residues. Germline lookup yields CDR1 MDHEN and CDR2 SYDVKM. V was shortened by 5 bases and J by 5 bases, with 19 bases between the two germline ends. CDR3 bases: TGTGCCAGCAGTCTCGCACTAGCTCTCCCCCACAATGAGCAGTTCTTC. Protein sequence: CASSLALALPHNEQFF. Full variable domain (outside the CDR3, taken from reference TRBV28 and TRBJ2-1): DVKVTQSSRYLVKRTGEKVFLECVQDMDHENMFWYRQDPGLGLRLIYFSYDVKMKEKGDIPEGYSVSREKKERFSLILESASTNQTSMYLCASSLALALPHNEQFFGPGTRLTVL.

This chain links TRBV18 with TRBJ1-2, with D possibly being TRBD1 (5 bases). Germline V lookup: CDR1 KGHSH, CDR2 LQKENI. This CDR3 has 17 residues. V lost 3 bases and J 2 bases, leaving 19 bases between the germline ends. The CDR3 region is CASSPLTAAVLNYGYTF. The CDR3 DNA reads as TGTGCCAGCTCACCCTTGACAGCAGCCGTACTAAACTATGGCTACACCTTC.

This clone was seen a few times. The V and J genes are TRBV2 and TRBJ1-4; possibly TRBD1 for D (5 bases). The CDR3 covers 15 residues. The V gene's germline CDR1 is SNHLY and CDR2 FYNNEI. The V end lost 7 bases, the J end lost 7 bases, and 19 bases lay between the germline ends. The CDR3 nucleotides read TGTGCCAGCATGGGGGGGACGGCGCGGCTTGAAAAACTGTTTTTT. As protein: CASMGGTARLEKLFF.

The CDR3 reads CASRWTGDFGRNQPQHF. DNA for the CDR3: TGTGCCAGCAGATGGACAGGGGATTTTGGTCGCAATCAGCCCCAGCATTTT. This chain joins TRBV28 and TRBJ1-5, with 9 positions matching TRBD1. Germline V gene data show CDR1 as MDHEN and CDR2 as SYDVKM. Losses at the gene ends were 6 bases for V and 2 bases for J; bases not matched to a gene: 11. There are 17 residues in the CDR3.

As concerns this clone: Other DNA sequences of this sample code for an identical CDR3. The V gene is TRBV28, the J gene TRBJ1-1; 7 bases agree with TRBD1. There are 14 residues in the CDR3. Germline V lookup: CDR1 MDHEN, CDR2 SYDVKM. Trimming at V came to 5 bases and at J to 0 bases, leaving 3 bases not matched to a gene. The CDR3 DNA reads as TGTGCCAGCAGTCTCGACAGGGTGAACACTGAAGCTTTCTTT. Translating it yields CASSLDRVNTEAFF.

The chain joins TRBV29-1 to TRBJ2-1; 7 bases line up with TRBD2. Trimming took 4 bases from V and 3 from J; bases not matched to a gene: 12. This CDR3 comprises 16 residues. CDR1 is SQVTM, CDR2 ANQGSEA, per germline. CDR3 in amino acids: CSVVVRGGPYYNEQFF. CDR3 sequence (DNA): TGCAGCGTTGTCGTTAGGGGAGGGCCTTACTACAATGAGCAGTTCTTC.

V gene TRBV4-1 combines with J gene TRBJ2-3; D not resolved. This CDR3 has 13 amino acids. CDR1 and CDR2 (germline): MGHRA, YSYEKL. V lost 4 bases to trimming and J lost 5 bases, with 10 bases between them. CDR3 DNA sequence: TGCGCCAGCAGCCTCGGTTTTGAAGATACGCAGTATTTT. This sequence encodes CASSLGFEDTQYF.

Note on this clone: Other DNA sequences in the sample encode the same CDR3. This rearrangement joins TRBV27 to TRBJ1-1, with 7 positions matching TRBD1. V trimming: 2 bases; J trimming: 5 bases; junction bases outside the gene matches: 5. From germline, CDR1 is MNHEY and CDR2 SMNVEV (reference sequence). The CDR3 covers 14 residues. The CDR3 region is CASSLDRVNTEAFF. The DNA of the CDR3 is TGTGCCAGCAGTTTAGACAGGGTAAATACTGAAGCTTTCTTT.

This sequence joins TRBV4-1 and TRBJ1-1; 11 bases line up with TRBD1. Germline V CDR1 and CDR2: MGHRA, YSYEKL. With V trimmed by 4 bases and J by 4 bases, 2 bases remained unmatched. This CDR3 has 14 residues. The CDR3 spells CASSPDRGPTEAFF. As DNA, the CDR3 is TGCGCCAGCAGCCCGGACAGGGGGCCCACTGAAGCTTTCTTT.